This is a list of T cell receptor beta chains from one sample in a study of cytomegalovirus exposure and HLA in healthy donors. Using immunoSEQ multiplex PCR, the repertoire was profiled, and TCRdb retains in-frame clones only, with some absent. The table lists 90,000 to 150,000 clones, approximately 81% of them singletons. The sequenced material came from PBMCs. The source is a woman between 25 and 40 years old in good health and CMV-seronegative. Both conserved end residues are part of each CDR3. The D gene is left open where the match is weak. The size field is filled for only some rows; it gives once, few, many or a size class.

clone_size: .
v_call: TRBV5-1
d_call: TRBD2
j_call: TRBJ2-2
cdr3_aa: CASSRGGANTGELFF
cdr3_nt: TGCGCCAGCAGCCGCGGGGGGGCGAACACCGGGGAGCTGTTTTTT

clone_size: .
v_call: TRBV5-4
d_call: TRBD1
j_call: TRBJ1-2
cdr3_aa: CASSLPDRGLYGYTF
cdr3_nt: TGTGCCAGCAGCCTACCGGACAGGGGCCTTTATGGCTACACCTTC

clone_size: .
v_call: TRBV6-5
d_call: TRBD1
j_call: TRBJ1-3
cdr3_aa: CASRQGAPSGNTIYF
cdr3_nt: TGTGCCAGCAGGCAGGGGGCGCCCTCTGGAAACACCATATATTTT

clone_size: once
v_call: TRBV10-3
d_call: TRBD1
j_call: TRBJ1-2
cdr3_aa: CAISGQAAGQNYGYTF
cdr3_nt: TGTGCCATCAGTGGTCAGGCCGCGGGACAGAACTATGGCTACACCTTC

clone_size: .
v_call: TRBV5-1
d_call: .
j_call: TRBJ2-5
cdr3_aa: CASSFNPGEGVQETQYF
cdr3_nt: TGCGCCAGCAGCTTCAATCCAGGGGAGGGGGTCCAAGAGACCCAGTACTTC

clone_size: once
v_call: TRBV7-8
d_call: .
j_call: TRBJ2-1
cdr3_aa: CASSLSSSFSYNEQFF
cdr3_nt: TGTGCCAGCAGCTTAAGCTCTAGCTTCTCCTACAATGAGCAGTTCTTC

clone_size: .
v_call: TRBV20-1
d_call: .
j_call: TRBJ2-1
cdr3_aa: CSGSGNEQFF
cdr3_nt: TGCAGTGGGTCCGGCAATGAGCAGTTCTTC

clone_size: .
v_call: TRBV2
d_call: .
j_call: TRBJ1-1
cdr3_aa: CASKHYQDTEAFF
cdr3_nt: TGTGCCAGCAAACATTATCAGGACACTGAAGCTTTCTTT

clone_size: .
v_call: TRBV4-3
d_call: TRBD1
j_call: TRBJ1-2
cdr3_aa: CASSLDRGGYGYTF
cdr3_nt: TGCGCCAGCAGCTTAGACAGGGGAGGTTATGGCTACACCTTC

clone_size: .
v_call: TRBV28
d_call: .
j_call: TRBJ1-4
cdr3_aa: CASSLSGANEKLFF
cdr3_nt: TGTGCCAGCAGTTTGTCGGGAGCGAATGAAAAACTGTTTTTT

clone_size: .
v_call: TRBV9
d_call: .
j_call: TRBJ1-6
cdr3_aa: CASSVSPPGAHSPLHF
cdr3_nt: TGTGCCAGCAGCGTCTCCCCCCCGGGAGCGCATTCACCCCTCCACTTT

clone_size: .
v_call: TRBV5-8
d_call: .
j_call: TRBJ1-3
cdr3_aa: CASCFQGSSGNTIYF
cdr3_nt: TGTGCCAGCTGCTTCCAGGGGAGCTCTGGAAACACCATATATTTT

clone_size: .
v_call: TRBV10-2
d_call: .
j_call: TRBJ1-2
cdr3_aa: CASSPNPYGYTF
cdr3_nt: TGCGCCAGCAGCCCTAACCCTTATGGCTACACCTTC

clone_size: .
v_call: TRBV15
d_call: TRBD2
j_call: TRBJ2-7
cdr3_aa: CATSRSPSQGLAGGRPHEQYF
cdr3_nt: TGTGCCACCAGCAGATCCCCATCCCAGGGACTAGCGGGGGGGCGTCCCCACGAGCAGTACTTC

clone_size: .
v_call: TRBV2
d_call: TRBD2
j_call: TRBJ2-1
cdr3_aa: CAIRGGALMYNEQFF
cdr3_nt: TGTGCCATCCGGGGGGGGGCCCTAATGTACAATGAGCAGTTCTTC

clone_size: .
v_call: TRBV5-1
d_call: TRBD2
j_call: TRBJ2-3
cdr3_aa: CASSIPPLAGPSTDTQYF
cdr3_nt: TGCGCCAGCAGCATACCTCCTCTAGCGGGGCCCTCCACAGATACGCAGTATTTT

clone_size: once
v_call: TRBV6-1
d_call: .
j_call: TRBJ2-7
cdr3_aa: CAGGAAYEQYF
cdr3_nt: TGTGCCGGAGGCGCAGCCTACGAGCAGTACTTC

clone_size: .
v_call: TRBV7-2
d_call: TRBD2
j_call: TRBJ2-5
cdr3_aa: CASSRGGQGAIQETQYF
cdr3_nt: TGTGCCAGCAGCAGGGGAGGGCAGGGCGCAATCCAAGAGACCCAGTACTTC

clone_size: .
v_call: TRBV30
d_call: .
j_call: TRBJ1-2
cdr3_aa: CAWTRPGGSGYTF
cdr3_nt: TGTGCCTGGACCCGACCGGGAGGCTCTGGCTACACCTTC

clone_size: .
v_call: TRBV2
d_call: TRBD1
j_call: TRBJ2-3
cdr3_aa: CASSYPGQGALGTQYF
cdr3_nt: TGTGCCAGCAGTTACCCGGGACAGGGGGCTTTAGGTACGCAGTATTTT

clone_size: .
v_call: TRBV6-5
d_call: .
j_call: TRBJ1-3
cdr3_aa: CASSYSQGAPGNTIYF
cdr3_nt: TGTGCCAGCAGTTACTCACAGGGTGCCCCTGGAAACACCATATATTTT

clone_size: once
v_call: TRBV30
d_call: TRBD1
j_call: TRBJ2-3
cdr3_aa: CAWKLQGAFPGDTQYF
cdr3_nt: TGTGCCTGGAAGTTACAGGGGGCATTTCCGGGAGATACGCAGTATTTT

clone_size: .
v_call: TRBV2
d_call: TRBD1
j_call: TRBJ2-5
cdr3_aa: CAPRDSLVETQYF
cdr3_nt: TGTGCTCCCAGGGACAGTTTAGTAGAGACCCAGTACTTC

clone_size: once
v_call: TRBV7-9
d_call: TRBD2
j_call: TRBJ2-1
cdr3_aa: CASSLLAGGSFF
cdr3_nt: TGTGCCAGCAGCTTGCTAGCGGGGGGCTCGTTCTTC

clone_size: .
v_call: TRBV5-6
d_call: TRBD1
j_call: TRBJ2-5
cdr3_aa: CASSVYPTGLKETQYF
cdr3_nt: TGTGCCAGCAGCGTGTACCCGACAGGGCTAAAAGAGACCCAGTACTTC

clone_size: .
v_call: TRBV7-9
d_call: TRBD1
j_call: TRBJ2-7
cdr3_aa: CASSPTWSPTGGRSYEQYF
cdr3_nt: TGTGCCAGCAGTCCTACCTGGAGCCCGACAGGGGGAAGGTCCTACGAGCAGTACTTC

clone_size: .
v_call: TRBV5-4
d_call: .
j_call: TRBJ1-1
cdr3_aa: CASSLVGGGAEAFF
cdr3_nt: TGTGCCAGCAGCTTGGTGGGAGGGGGGGCTGAAGCTTTCTTT

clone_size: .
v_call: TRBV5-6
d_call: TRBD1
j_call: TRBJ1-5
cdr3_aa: CASSLRGTGGGQPQHF
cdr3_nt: TGTGCCAGCAGCTTGAGAGGGACAGGGGGAGGTCAGCCCCAGCATTTT

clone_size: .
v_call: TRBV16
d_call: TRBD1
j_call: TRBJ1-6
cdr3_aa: CASSFNDPGTGRSPLHF
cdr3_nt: TGTGCCAGCAGCTTCAACGACCCCGGGACAGGGCGTTCACCCCTCCACTTT

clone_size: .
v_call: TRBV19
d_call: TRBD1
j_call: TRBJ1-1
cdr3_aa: CASSMGTGGKAFF
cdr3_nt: TGTGCCAGTAGTATGGGGACAGGGGGAAAAGCTTTCTTT

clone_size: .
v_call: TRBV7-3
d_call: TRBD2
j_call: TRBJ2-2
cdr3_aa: CASSLRGTSGGNTGELFF
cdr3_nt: TGTGCCAGCAGCTTAAGGGGGACTAGCGGGGGAAACACCGGGGAGCTGTTTTTT

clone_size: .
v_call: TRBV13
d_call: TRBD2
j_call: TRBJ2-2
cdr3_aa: CASSGSGAPDTGELFF
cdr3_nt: TGTGCCAGCAGCGGTAGCGGGGCCCCCGACACCGGGGAGCTGTTTTTT

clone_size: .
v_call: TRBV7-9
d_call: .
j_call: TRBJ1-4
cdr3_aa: CASSLTQGGEKLFF
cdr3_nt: TGTGCCAGCAGCTTGACCCAGGGAGGTGAAAAACTGTTTTTT

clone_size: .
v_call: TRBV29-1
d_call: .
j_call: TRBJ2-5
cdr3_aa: CSVMVTTKPETQYF
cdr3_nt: TGCAGCGTTATGGTGACTACAAAACCAGAGACCCAGTACTTC

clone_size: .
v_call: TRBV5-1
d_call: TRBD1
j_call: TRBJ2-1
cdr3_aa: CASSGTGTGVSNEQFF
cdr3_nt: TGCGCCAGCAGCGGAACCGGGACAGGGGTTTCCAATGAGCAGTTCTTC

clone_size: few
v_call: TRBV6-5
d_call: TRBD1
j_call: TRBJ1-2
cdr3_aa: CASSRDRGRGGYTF
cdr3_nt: TGTGCCAGCAGCCGCGACAGGGGGCGAGGTGGCTACACCTTC

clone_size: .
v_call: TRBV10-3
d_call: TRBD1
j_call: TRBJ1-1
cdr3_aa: CAISPLQGAGEAFF
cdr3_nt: TGTGCCATCAGTCCCTTACAGGGGGCTGGGGAAGCTTTCTTT

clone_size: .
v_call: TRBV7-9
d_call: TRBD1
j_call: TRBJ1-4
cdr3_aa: CASSPRQGNEKLFF
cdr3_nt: TGTGCCAGCAGCCCACGACAGGGGAATGAAAAACTGTTTTTT

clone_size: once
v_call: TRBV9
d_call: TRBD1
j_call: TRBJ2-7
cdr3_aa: CASSVAGTGPYEQYF
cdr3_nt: TGTGCCAGCAGCGTAGCCGGGACAGGGCCCTACGAGCAGTACTTC

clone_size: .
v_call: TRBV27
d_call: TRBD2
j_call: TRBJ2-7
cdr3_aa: CASRGGSRWSYEQYF
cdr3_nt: TGTGCCAGCCGGGGGGGTAGTCGGTGGTCCTACGAGCAGTACTTC

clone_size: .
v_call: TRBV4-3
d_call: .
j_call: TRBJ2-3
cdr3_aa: CASSRLADSFTDTQYF
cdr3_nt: TGCGCCAGCAGCCGCCTTGCGGACAGCTTCACAGATACGCAGTATTTT